One sample yielded the 19 T cell receptor beta chains listed below, sequenced in a study of blood T cell repertoires in COVID-19. Clones were sequenced by immunoSEQ multiplex PCR, and TCRdb holds only the in-frame ones, with some missing. Here the sample spans around 220,000 clones, around four fifths being singletons. Sequencing was done on a sample of peripheral blood. The receptor set was obtained from a man aged 30 to 39 with active or convalescent COVID-19.

This clone was seen a single time. This chain connects TRBV27 to TRBJ2-5; D gene ambiguous. This CDR3 is 14 amino acids long. The V gene lost 1 base and the J gene lost 7 bases, with 13 bases spanning the gap. The germline CDR1 and CDR2 sequences are MNHEY and SMNVEV (reference sequence). Here the CDR3 DNA reads TGTGCCAGCAGTTTATGGTCAGATCTTGGGACCCAGTACTTC. It codes for CASSLWSDLGTQYF.

This clone was counted between two and nine times. The chain combines TRBV9 with TRBJ1-3; D remains unclear. Trimming cost V 0 bases and J 4 bases, with 5 bases left between them. Germline V gene sequence: CDR1 SGDLS, CDR2 YYNGEE. The CDR3 is 13 residues long. The CDR3 is CASSVGGGNTIYF. The CDR3 DNA is TGTGCCAGCAGCGTAGGAGGCGGAAACACCATATATTTT.

The chain links TRBV4-1 to TRBJ2-3, with D possibly matching TRBD2 (6 bases). Deletions cut 4 bases from V and 2 bases from J, with 16 bases between. This CDR3 has 16 residues. Per the germline V gene, CDR1 is MGHRA and CDR2 is YSYEKL. The CDR3 protein is CASSPPWDSNTDTQYF. CDR3 coding DNA: TGCGCCAGCAGCCCCCCTTGGGACTCGAACACAGATACGCAGTATTTT.

The count of this clone is one. The V gene is TRBV5-4, the J gene TRBJ2-7, with D possibly being TRBD2 (5 bases). The CDR3 covers 13 residues. CDR1 and CDR2 from the germline V gene are SGHNT and YYREEE (reference sequence). V dropped 4 bases and J dropped 2 bases, with 10 bases sitting between them. For the CDR3, the DNA is TGTGCCAGCAGCACTGGACTGGCCTACGAGCAGTACTTC. This translates into CASSTGLAYEQYF.

This chain connects TRBV5-1 to TRBJ1-2; 7 bases map to TRBD1. The V gene end was trimmed by 0 bases and the J gene end by 8 bases; junction bases not matched to a gene: 7. The CDR3 is made up of 14 amino acids. From germline, CDR1 is SGHRS and CDR2 YFSETQ. The CDR3 here is CASSLEGRGIGYTF. The CDR3 bases are TGCGCCAGCAGCTTGGAGGGCAGGGGGATCGGCTACACCTTC.

The genes are TRBV7-9 and TRBJ2-5; D unclear. The V gene lost 5 bases and the J gene lost 5 bases, with 12 bases spanning the gap. CDR3 size: 13 residues. Germline CDR1 reads SEHNR; CDR2 reads FQNEAQ (reference sequence). For the CDR3, the DNA is TGTGCCAGCAGCCCATATATCAGTGAGACCCAGTACTTC. As protein: CASSPYISETQYF.

The rearrangement links TRBV5-1 to TRBJ1-1; D uncertain. V lost 1 base, J lost 1 base, and 5 bases lay in between. Germline V lookup: CDR1 SGHRS, CDR2 YFSETQ. This CDR3 comprises 13 residues. CDR3 amino acids: CASSLSENTEAFF. The CDR3 coding sequence is TGCGCCAGCAGCTTGTCAGAGAACACTGAAGCTTTCTTT.

This clone was counted a single time. This chain uses TRBV20-1 with TRBJ1-4, with unresolved D. The CDR3 sequence is 11 residues long. The germline V and J ends were trimmed by 3 bases and 5 bases, with 4 bases remaining between them. Germline assignment: CDR1 DFQATT and CDR2 SNEGSKA (reference sequence). The CDR3 protein is CSASRNEKLFF. CDR3 in DNA: TGCAGTGCTAGCAGAAATGAAAAACTGTTTTTT.

The CDR3, as DNA: TGTGCCAGCAGTTTCAACCCCCCAGGGAACTATGGCTACACCTTC. It yields the protein CASSFNPPGNYGYTF. The rearrangement joins TRBV28 to TRBJ1-2; tentative D call: TRBD1 (5 bases). Per germline, CDR1 MDHEN and CDR2 SYDVKM. Trimming left V 3 bases short and J 2 bases short, with 13 bases between. The CDR3 loop spans 15 amino acids.

The V call is TRBV5-1, the J call TRBJ1-2; D unclear. This CDR3 region has 13 residues. CDR1 SGHRS and CDR2 YFSETQ come from the germline V gene. V dropped 0 bases and J dropped 7 bases, with 10 bases sitting between them. CDR3 sequence reads: CASSLGGSAGYTF. CDR3 nucleotide sequence: TGCGCCAGCAGCTTGGGAGGGTCTGCTGGCTACACCTTC.

This chain links TRBV18 with TRBJ2-1; TRBD2 matches at 8 bases. CDR3 length equals 16 residues. Germline V gives CDR1 KGHSH, CDR2 LQKENI. Trimming took 3 bases from V and 2 from J; bases not matched to a gene: 6. The CDR3 coding sequence is TGTGCCAGCTCACCGTATGATAGCGGGGCCTACAATGAGCAGTTCTTC. Translating it yields CASSPYDSGAYNEQFF. Based on the CDR3 plus reference TRBV18 and TRBJ2-1, the full variable domain is NAGVMQNPRHLVRRRGQEARLRCSPMKGHSHVYWYRQLPEEGLKFMVYLQKENIIDESGMPKERFSAEFPKEGPSILRIQQVVRGDSAAYFCASSPYDSGAYNEQFFGPGTRLTVL.

On this clone itself: This same CDR3 is encoded by further DNA sequences in the sample. The CDR3 coding sequence is TGTGCCAGCTCACGGACAGATGAAGCTTTCTTT. It codes for CASSRTDEAFF. The V and J genes are TRBV18 and TRBJ1-1; the D gene is possibly TRBD1 (6 bases). In germline, CDR1 is KGHSH, CDR2 LQKENI. V was clipped by 4 bases and J by 7 bases, with 7 bases between them. The CDR3 has 11 amino acids. The full variable domain, with the rest looked up from reference TRBV18 and TRBJ1-1, is NAGVMQNPRHLVRRRGQEARLRCSPMKGHSHVYWYRQLPEEGLKFMVYLQKENIIDESGMPKERFSAEFPKEGPSILRIQQVVRGDSAAYFCASSRTDEAFFGQGTRLTVV.

This clone came up once. The chain carries TRBV5-1 and TRBJ2-1; 10 bases line up with TRBD2. Germline V lookup: CDR1 SGHRS, CDR2 YFSETQ. After removal of 4 bases from V and 4 bases from J, the junction contained 5 bases not matched to a gene. This CDR3 contains 15 residues. The CDR3 sequence: CASSLETSGYNEQFF. The CDR3 coding sequence is TGCGCCAGCAGCCTAGAGACTAGCGGGTACAATGAGCAGTTCTTC.

This chain links TRBV7-2 with TRBJ2-3; tentative D call: TRBD2 (6 bases). In germline, CDR1 is SGHTA, CDR2 FQGNSA. Deletions cut 0 bases from V and 0 bases from J, with 10 bases between. There are 16 residues in the CDR3. CDR3 DNA sequence: TGTGCCAGCAGCTTAGCGGGGGGAACTAGCACAGATACGCAGTATTTT. It specifies CASSLAGGTSTDTQYF. The whole variable domain, filled in from reference TRBV7-2 and TRBJ2-3, reads GAGVSQSPSNKVTEKGKDVELRCDPISGHTALYWYRQSLGQGLEFLIYFQGNSAPDKSGLPSDRFSAERTGGSVSTLTIQRTQQEDSAVYLCASSLAGGTSTDTQYFGPGTRLTVL.

The chain couples TRBV10-2 to TRBJ2-1, with no clear D. The CDR3 has 12 residues. The ends were cut back, 6 bases at V and 6 bases at J, with 9 bases in the middle. The germline CDR1 and CDR2 sequences are WSHSY and SAAADI. The CDR3 DNA is TGCGCCAGCAGGGTAGCCGGCAATGAGCAGTTCTTC. As protein: CASRVAGNEQFF.

This clone was observed once. The chain links TRBV30 to TRBJ2-1; no firm D call. The germline CDR1 and CDR2 sequences are GTSNPN and SVGIG (reference sequence). V was cut by 2 bases and J by 5 bases, with 10 bases left in between. The CDR3 is 13 residues long. CDR3 sequence reads: CAWSRNNNNEQFF. CDR3 nucleotide sequence: TGTGCCTGGAGTCGTAATAACAACAATGAGCAGTTCTTC.

This chain uses TRBV5-1 with TRBJ2-3; 11 bases fit TRBD1. From germline, CDR1 is SGHRS and CDR2 YFSETQ. CDR3 length equals 17 residues. Losses at the gene ends were 1 base for V and 3 bases for J; bases not matched to a gene: 7. CDR3 nucleotides: TGCGCCAGCAGCTTGCGGGACAGGGGGAGGTCGACAGATACGCAGTATTTT. The encoded protein is CASSLRDRGRSTDTQYF.

The chain employs TRBV3-1 (or the pseudogene TRBV3-2) and TRBJ1-6; tentatively, D is TRBD1 (5 bases). V lost 10 bases and J 4 bases, leaving 17 bases between the germline ends. Germline assignment: CDR1 LGHDT and CDR2 YNNKEL (reference sequence). The CDR3 has 15 residues. For the CDR3, the DNA is TGTGCCACCCAAGCGGGGGGAGGGTATAATTCACCCCTCCACTTT. Amino acid sequence: CATQAGGGYNSPLHF.

CDR3 in DNA: TGTGCCAGCTCACTGGAGACGGGACAGGGGGCGCTGAGGACTGAAGCTTTCTTT. Its translation is CASSLETGQGALRTEAFF. The chain employs TRBV18 and TRBJ1-1; 12 bases align to TRBD1. Germline CDR1 is KGHSH and CDR2 is LQKENI. CDR3 length: 18 amino acids. J gave up 5 bases and V 4 bases, and 14 bases lay outside the gene matches.